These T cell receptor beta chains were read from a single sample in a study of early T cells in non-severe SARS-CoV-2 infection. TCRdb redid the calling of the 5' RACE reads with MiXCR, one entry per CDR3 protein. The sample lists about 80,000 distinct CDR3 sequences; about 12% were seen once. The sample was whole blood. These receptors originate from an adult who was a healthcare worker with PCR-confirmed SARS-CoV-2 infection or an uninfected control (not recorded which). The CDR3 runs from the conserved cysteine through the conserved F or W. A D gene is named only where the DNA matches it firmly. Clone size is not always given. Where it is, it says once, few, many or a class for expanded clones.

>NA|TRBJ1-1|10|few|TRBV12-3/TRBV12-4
TGTGCCAGCAGCGGGACAATGACTTTCTTT
CASSGTMTFF
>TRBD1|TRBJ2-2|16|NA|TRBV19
TGTGCCAGTAGTATCGGACAGGGGGATTGGACCGGGGAGCTGTTTTTT
CASSIGQGDWTGELFF
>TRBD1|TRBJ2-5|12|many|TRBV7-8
TGTGCCAGCAGCGCAGGGGGAGAGACCCAGTACTTC
CASSAGGETQYF
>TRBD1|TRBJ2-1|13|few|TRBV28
TGTGCCAGCCGCGGACAGGGTTACCTTGAGCAGTTCTTC
CASRGQGYLEQFF
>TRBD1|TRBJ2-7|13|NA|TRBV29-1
TGCAGCGTCGGGACAGCGTTGAGAGGCGAGCAGTACTTC
CSVGTALRGEQYF
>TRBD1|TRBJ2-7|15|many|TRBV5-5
TGTGCCAGCAGCAGTCCCGGGACAGGGACCTACGAGCAGTACTTC
CASSSPGTGTYEQYF
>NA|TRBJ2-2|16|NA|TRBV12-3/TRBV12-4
TGTGCCAGCAGCCCAGGGGGACTTTTTCGGACCGGGGAGCTGTTTTTT
CASSPGGLFRTGELFF
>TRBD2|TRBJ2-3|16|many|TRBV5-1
TGCGCCAGCAGCTTGGTGGCTAGCGGTAGCACAGATACGCAGTATTTT
CASSLVASGSTDTQYF
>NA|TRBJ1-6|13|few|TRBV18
TGTGCCAGCTCACCAACAGGCACAGAACCCCTCCACTTT
CASSPTGTEPLHF
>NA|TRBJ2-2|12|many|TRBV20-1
TGCAGTGCTAGAGGTGACACCGGGGAGCTGTTTTTT
CSARGDTGELFF
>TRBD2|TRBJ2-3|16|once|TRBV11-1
TGTGCCAGCGGAGAGGAAGCGGGAGGGCTAACAGATACGCAGTATTTT
CASGEEAGGLTDTQYF
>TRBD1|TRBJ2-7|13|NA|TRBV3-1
TGTGCCAGCAGCCATAACCAGGGGGCCGAGCAGTACTTC
CASSHNQGAEQYF
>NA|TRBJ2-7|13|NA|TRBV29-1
TGCAGCGTTGTAGGGCAGCTGACCTACGAGCAGTACTTC
CSVVGQLTYEQYF
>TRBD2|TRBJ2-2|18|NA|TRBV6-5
TGTGCCAGCAGTTTCTCAACCCGGACTAGCGGGAAAGTCGGGGAGCTGTTTTTT
CASSFSTRTSGKVGELFF
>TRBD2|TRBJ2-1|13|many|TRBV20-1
TGCAGTGCCGCGGGAGGCCAGATAAATGAGCAGTTCTTC
CSAAGGQINEQFF
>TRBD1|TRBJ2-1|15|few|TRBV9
TGTGCCAGCAGCGTAGGGCAGGGGGCGGGAAATGAGCAGTTCTTC
CASSVGQGAGNEQFF
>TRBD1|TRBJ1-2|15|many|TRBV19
TGTGCCAGTAGTGCCCCGGGACAGACTAACTATGGCTACACCTTC
CASSAPGQTNYGYTF
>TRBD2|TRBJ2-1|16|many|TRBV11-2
TGTGCCAGCAGCTTAAGTGGCGGGAGCTCCTACAATGAGCAGTTCTTC
CASSLSGGSSYNEQFF
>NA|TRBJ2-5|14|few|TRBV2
TGTGCCTCGTACAGGGGCGCGGGGCAAGAGACCCAGTACTTC
CASYRGAGQETQYF
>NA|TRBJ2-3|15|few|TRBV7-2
TGTGCCAGCAGCTCGATGGGGGATCCGGCAGATACGCAGTATTTT
CASSSMGDPADTQYF
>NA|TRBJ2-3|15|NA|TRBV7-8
TGTGCCAGCAGCTTAGAATCCAGCGTTGGAGATACGCAGTATTTT
CASSLESSVGDTQYF
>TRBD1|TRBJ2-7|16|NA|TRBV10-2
TGCGCCAGCAGTGACCCCGGACAGGGACGATCCTACGAGCAGTACTTC
CASSDPGQGRSYEQYF
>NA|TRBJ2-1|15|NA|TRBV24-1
TGTGCCACCAGAAGTTCGACCGGCTCCTACAATGAGCAGTTCTTC
CATRSSTGSYNEQFF
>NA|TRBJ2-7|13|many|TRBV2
TGTGCCAGCAGTGAGCGGCAGATCCACGAGCAGTACTTC
CASSERQIHEQYF
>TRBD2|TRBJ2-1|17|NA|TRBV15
TGTGCCACCAGCAGAGGGGAAGCGGGAGGGTGGTACAATGAGCAGTTCTTC
CATSRGEAGGWYNEQFF
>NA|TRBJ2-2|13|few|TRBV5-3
TGTGCCAGAAGCTTCGGCGGCACCGGGGAGCTGTTTTTT
CARSFGGTGELFF
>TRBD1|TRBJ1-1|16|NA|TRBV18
TGTGCCAGCTCATTCTCGTTAGGGGGCAGGGGCACTGAAGCTTTCTTT
CASSFSLGGRGTEAFF
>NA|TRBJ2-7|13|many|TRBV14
TGTGCCAGCAGCCAAGGTCCGCCCTACGAGCAGTACTTC
CASSQGPPYEQYF
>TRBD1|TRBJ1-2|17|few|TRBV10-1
TGCGCCAGCAGTGAGTCAAGGACAGGGGCCACTGACTATGGCTACACCTTC
CASSESRTGATDYGYTF
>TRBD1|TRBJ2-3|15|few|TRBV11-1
TGTGCCAGCAGCCCCCGGGACAGGGGGACAGATACGCAGTATTTT
CASSPRDRGTDTQYF
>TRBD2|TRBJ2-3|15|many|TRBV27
TGTGCCAGCAGTCCGAGCGGGAGGATCTGGGATACGCAGTATTTT
CASSPSGRIWDTQYF
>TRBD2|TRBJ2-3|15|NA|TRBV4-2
TGTGCCAGCAGCCAAGTTGCAGCGGGAGCAGATACGCAGTATTTT
CASSQVAAGADTQYF
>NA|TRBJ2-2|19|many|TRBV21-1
TGTGCCAGCAGCAAGACTAGCGGGAGACCAAAACCGAACACCGGGGAGCTGTTTTTT
CASSKTSGRPKPNTGELFF
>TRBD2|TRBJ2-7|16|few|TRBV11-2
TGTGCCAGCAGCCCCCGGGGTAGCGGGAGGGCCTCCGAGCAGTACTTC
CASSPRGSGRASEQYF
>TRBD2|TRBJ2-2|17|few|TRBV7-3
TGTGCCAGCAGCCCCCTGCCGACTAGCGGTAACACCGGGGAGCTGTTTTTT
CASSPLPTSGNTGELFF
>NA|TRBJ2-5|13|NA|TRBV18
TGTGCCAGCTCACCAGCAGGGGAAGAGACCCAGTACTTC
CASSPAGEETQYF
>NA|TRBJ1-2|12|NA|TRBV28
TGTGCCAGCAGTTTATCCCCACATGGCTACACCTTC
CASSLSPHGYTF
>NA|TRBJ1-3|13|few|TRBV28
TGTGCCAGCAAACAGGGACTTGGAAACACCATATATTTT
CASKQGLGNTIYF
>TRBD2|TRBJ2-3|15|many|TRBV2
TGTGCCAGCAGAGCTAGCGGGACCCTCACAGATACGCAGTATTTT
CASRASGTLTDTQYF
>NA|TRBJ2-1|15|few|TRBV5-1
TGCGCCAGCAGCTTGGTTGGTAGCAGAGGCGATGAGCAGTTCTTC
CASSLVGSRGDEQFF
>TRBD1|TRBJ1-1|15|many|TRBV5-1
TGCGCCAGCAGCTTCCGGGACAGGGTCGACACTGAAGCTTTCTTT
CASSFRDRVDTEAFF
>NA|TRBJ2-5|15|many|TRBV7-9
TGTGCCAGCAGCTTAGCTGGGCCCGGAGAGGAGACCCAGTACTTC
CASSLAGPGEETQYF
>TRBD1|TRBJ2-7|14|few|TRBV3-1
TGTGCCAGCAGCCTAAGGGACAGGGGCGGCGAGCAGTACTTC
CASSLRDRGGEQYF
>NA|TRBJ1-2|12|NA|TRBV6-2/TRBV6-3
TGTGCCAACACCGACTTAACCGGGAGGAAGACCTTC
CANTDLTGRKTF
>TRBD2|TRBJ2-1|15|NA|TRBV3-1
TGTGCCAGCAGCCAGGGACTAGCGGACCACAATGAGCAGTTCTTC
CASSQGLADHNEQFF
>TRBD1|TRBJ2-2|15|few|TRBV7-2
TGTGCCAGCAGCTTAACAGGGGGCTGGACCGGGGAGCTGTTTTTT
CASSLTGGWTGELFF
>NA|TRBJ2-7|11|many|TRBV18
TGTGCCAGCTCACCAAGCGACGAGCAGTACTTC
CASSPSDEQYF
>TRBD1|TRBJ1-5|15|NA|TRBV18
TGTGCCAGCTCACCCGGGACAGGGAAGCGTCAGCCCCAGCATTTT
CASSPGTGKRQPQHF
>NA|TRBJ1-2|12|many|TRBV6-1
TGTGCCAGCAGTAGGACAGTGTATGGCTACACCTTC
CASSRTVYGYTF
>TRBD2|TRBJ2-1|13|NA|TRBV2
TGTGCCAGCAGCGCTAGCGGCTGGGATGAGCAGTTCTTC
CASSASGWDEQFF